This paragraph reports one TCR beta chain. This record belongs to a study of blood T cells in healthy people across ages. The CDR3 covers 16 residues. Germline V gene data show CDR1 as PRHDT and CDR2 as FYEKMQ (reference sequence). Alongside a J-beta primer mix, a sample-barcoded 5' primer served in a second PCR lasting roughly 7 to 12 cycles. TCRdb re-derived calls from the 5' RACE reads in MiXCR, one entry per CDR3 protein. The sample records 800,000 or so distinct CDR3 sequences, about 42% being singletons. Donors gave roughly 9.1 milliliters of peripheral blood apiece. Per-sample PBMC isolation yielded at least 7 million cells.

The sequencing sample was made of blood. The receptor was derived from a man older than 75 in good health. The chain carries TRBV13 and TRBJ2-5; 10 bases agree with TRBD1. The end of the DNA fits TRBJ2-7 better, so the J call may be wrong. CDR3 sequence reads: CASSMSPGQGYNEQYF. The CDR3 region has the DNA TGTGCCAGCAGCATGAGCCCGGGACAGGGGTACAACGAGCAGTACTTC.